This record looks at one T cell receptor (beta chain) sequence and its context. The PCR made use of 60 Vbeta and 13 Jbeta primers. Profiled with immunoSEQ multiplex PCR; TCRdb holds only in-frame clones, not every one. The sample has about 120,000 clones; less than 85% are singletons. This sample was included in a study of cytomegalovirus exposure and HLA in healthy donors. The J segment lost 8 bases and the V segment lost 6 bases, leaving 13 bases of the junction unmatched. Germline V lookup: CDR1 MDHEN, CDR2 SYDVKM. The CDR3 consists of 15 residues. The V and J genes are TRBV28 and TRBJ2-3; 8 bases fit TRBD1. The sample consisted of PBMCs. This clonotype originated in a man between 18 and 35 years old in good health and CMV-seropositive. CDR3 loop: CASRPIDRGMGTQYF. CDR3 DNA sequence: TGTGCCAGCAGACCTATCGACAGGGGCATGGGTACGCAGTATTTT.